This TCR beta chain is drawn from a study of blood T cell repertoires in COVID-19 (dated by TCRdb to the early 2020s). About the full investigation: Samples covering the acute and convalescent phases of COVID-19 were provided by collaborators in the United States, Italy and Spain. The prospective study material was composed of cDNA or gDNA derived from T cells, B-cell-depleted T cells, or PBMCs. The dataset comprised deeply sampled blood TCRbeta repertoires from subjects exposed to, actively infected with, or recovered from COVID-19. The repertoires were made available in a free public database intended to serve as a resource for research on the immune response to SARS-CoV-2. Samples came from the ongoing ImmuneRACE study (first 160 participants) plus 1,254 subjects from 6 global collaborators. Nearly every sample came with metadata listing a de-identified subject ID, COVID-19 status, age in years and sex. Where HLA class I and class II types were available, the types were taken from metadata supplied by the sample provider, not from assay-based typing.

The paper's findings and limits, for the study overall: The amount of clinical and demographic metadata varied by source and participant and was provided uncurated.

TCRbeta CDR3 regions were amplified from genomic DNA using the immunoSEQ Assay, a bias-controlled multiplex PCR. In the authors' own workflow: The number of nucleated cells in each sample was estimated from the amplification of reference gene primers within the assay. To quantify the absolute abundance of each unique TCRbeta CDR3 rearrangement, sequence reads were collapsed and filtered. Productive Simpson clonality was computed per sample as the square root of Simpson's diversity index over productive rearrangements. TCRdb took this table from immuneACCESS and kept in-frame rearrangements with V and J called. Such tables lack part of the clones; where checked against another copy, unresolved V genes explain under half of the gap, and the rest is unexplained. V and J calls and clone size are copied from that table; D and trimming were computed from the DNA. The sample includes over 250,000 clones, with about 85% observed a single time. In total, the top ten clones hold about 3% of the sample.

Participants in the prospective study were enrolled through a virtual design, were aged about 18 to 89 years, and lived in 20 to 30 United States geographic areas. To assign participants to cohorts, the prospective study relied on clinical history that participants themselves reported in a screening survey and a study questionnaire. Recovered participants in ImmuneRACE Cohort 3 were defined by two consecutive negative NP/OP PCR tests, clearance by a healthcare professional, or resolution of symptoms. Each participant in the prospective study had whole blood, serum and a nasopharyngeal or oropharyngeal swab collected by mobile phlebotomists. Participants in the prospective study had the option to provide additional blood draws and questionnaires over a 2-month period. Prospective study blood samples were shipped either frozen or at room temperature before DNA extraction. About this clone: What this receptor recognizes is not known. The sample holds no much larger clone one base away, and base qualities are not on file.

Sequenced material: PBMCs or T cells enriched from blood (not recorded which). The TCR originated in a woman between 50 and 59 years old who had recovered from COVID-19.

Here is the DNA: TGTGCCACCAGCAGAGGACAGGGCGGAGACTATGGCTACACCTTC. It codes for CATSRGQGGDYGYTF. The V and J genes are TRBV15 and TRBJ1-2, and 7 junction bases match TRBD1. The CDR1 and CDR2 encoded by the germline V gene (reference sequence) are LNHNV and YYDKDF. The CDR3 contains 15 residues, cysteine and phenylalanine counted. Only the CDR3 DNA stays, 45 bases, in frame from base 1. Relative to germline, V is missing 1 base and J is missing 3 bases, with 5 bases of the junction outside any gene match.